The 6 T cell receptor beta chains below were found in one sample sequenced in a study of cytomegalovirus exposure and HLA in healthy donors. Both 60 Vbeta primers and 13 Jbeta primers went into the PCR. Measured with immunoSEQ multiplex PCR; TCRdb has only the in-frame clones, and not every one. The table has around 64,000 clones, less than 85% seen once. The sequencing input was PBMCs. All receptors derive from a man aged 25 to 40 in good health and CMV-seropositive.

The V and J genes are TRBV5-8 and TRBJ2-5; a possible D gene is TRBD2 (5 bases). From germline, CDR1 is SGHTS and CDR2 YDEGEE. V was clipped by 5 bases and J by 5 bases, with 16 bases between them. This CDR3 region has 14 residues. The CDR3 spells CASRRTSFTETQYF. CDR3 DNA: TGTGCCAGCAGGCGAACTAGTTTTACGGAGACCCAGTACTTC.

The chain combines TRBV4-2 with TRBJ1-6; D remains unclear. V was trimmed by 3 bases and J by 6 bases, leaving 6 bases between them. Germline V lookup: CDR1 LGHNA, CDR2 YNFKEQ. The CDR3 runs 13 residues. CDR3 DNA: TGTGCCAGCAGCCAGCCCAGTAATTCACCCCTCCACTTT. Protein sequence: CASSQPSNSPLHF.

This sequence joins TRBV7-8 and TRBJ1-5; D might be TRBD1 (6 bases). Germline-derived CDR1 and CDR2 are SGHVS and FQNEAQ. The CDR3 loop spans 16 amino acids. The V gene lost 2 bases and the J gene lost 6 bases, with 17 bases spanning the gap. CDR3 nucleotides: TGTGCCAGCAGCTTATCTTACAGGGAGGGTAGTCAGCCCCAGCATTTT. As protein: CASSLSYREGSQPQHF.

This clone came up a few times. This chain joins TRBV5-1 and TRBJ1-1, with 7 bases that match TRBD1. Losses at the gene ends were 4 bases for V and 0 bases for J; bases not matched to a gene: 6. Germline loops: CDR1 SGHRS, CDR2 YFSETQ. The length of the CDR3 is 15 residues. CDR3 in DNA: TGCGCCAGCAGCCTCTTGACAGGGATGAACACTGAAGCTTTCTTT. As protein: CASSLLTGMNTEAFF.

The chain joins TRBV4-2 to TRBJ2-2; D may be TRBD2 (6 bases). Trimming took off 1 base at V and 3 bases at J, with 12 bases between the two ends. There are 16 residues in the CDR3. Germline CDR1 and CDR2: LGHNA and YNFKEQ. The CDR3 nucleotides read TGTGCCAGCAGCCAAGCCGGCGGGGCCTACACCGGGGAGCTGTTTTTT. Translating it yields CASSQAGGAYTGELFF.

The chain carries TRBV9 and TRBJ2-2; a weak D match, TRBD1 (6 bases). CDR1 and CDR2 from the germline V gene are SGDLS and YYNGEE. The CDR3 contains 15 residues. V gave up 0 bases and J gave up 3 bases, with 9 bases separating them. CDR3 DNA: TGTGCCAGCAGCGTAGGGGGGCTGGACACCGGGGAGCTGTTTTTT. Its protein product is CASSVGGLDTGELFF.